This is a list of T cell receptor beta chains from one sample in a study of T cell repertoires in cytomegalovirus infection. Using its own MiXCR run on the reads, TCRdb lists one record per CDR3 protein. This sample yields approximately 150,000 distinct CDR3 sequences, of which about 6.3% are seen a single time; approximately 19% belongs to the top ten. Sequencing input: PBMCs. These receptors originate from a human donor in good health (CMV status not recorded). Some clones in this sample may be carry-over from other donors' samples. Each CDR3 is given with its conserved first and last residue. D genes are given only for firm matches. Some rows mark clone size as missing; the rest say once, few, many or name a class of expanded clone.

abundance: many; d_gene: .; v_gene: TRBV6-2/TRBV6-3; j_gene: TRBJ1-1; CDR3nt: TGTGCCAGCATTACCGGAGAATATGGTGAAGCTTTCTTT; CDR3aa: CASITGEYGEAFF
abundance: many; d_gene: .; v_gene: TRBV12-3/TRBV12-4; j_gene: TRBJ1-5; CDR3nt: TGTGCCAGCAGTTTAGGTTACAGGGTGCGGCAGCCCCAGCATTTT; CDR3aa: CASSLGYRVRQPQHF
abundance: few; d_gene: .; v_gene: TRBV25-1; j_gene: TRBJ2-2; CDR3nt: TGTGCCTCAAACAGGGAGGCCACCGGGGAGCTGTTTTTT; CDR3aa: CASNREATGELFF
abundance: many; d_gene: .; v_gene: TRBV7-2; j_gene: TRBJ2-2; CDR3nt: TGTGCCAGCAGCTTAGCGGGGCGGAACACCGGGGAGCTGTTTTTT; CDR3aa: CASSLAGRNTGELFF
abundance: .; d_gene: .; v_gene: TRBV14; j_gene: TRBJ2-1; CDR3nt: TGTGCCAGCAGCCCTGTTGGGACTTACAATGAGCAGTTCTTC; CDR3aa: CASSPVGTYNEQFF
abundance: few; d_gene: .; v_gene: TRBV20-1; j_gene: TRBJ2-3; CDR3nt: TGCAGTGCTAGGGGAGGGGGGGGGGCCCTCATCACAGATACGCAGTATTTT; CDR3aa: CSARGGGGALITDTQYF
abundance: many; d_gene: TRBD2; v_gene: TRBV7-2; j_gene: TRBJ2-1; CDR3nt: TGTGCCAGCAGCCCGTTGGACGCCGGTGAAGCGGGGGGGAAGTTCAGTGAGCAGTTCTTC; CDR3aa: CASSPLDAGEAGGKFSEQFF
abundance: .; d_gene: .; v_gene: TRBV14; j_gene: TRBJ2-7; CDR3nt: TGTGCCAGCAGCCAAAGGGCGACACCCTACGAGCAGTACTTC; CDR3aa: CASSQRATPYEQYF
abundance: many; d_gene: .; v_gene: TRBV7-2; j_gene: TRBJ1-2; CDR3nt: TGTGCCAGCAGCTTAAGGACCCGGGAGGCTAACTATGGCTACACCTTC; CDR3aa: CASSLRTREANYGYTF
abundance: many; d_gene: TRBD1; v_gene: TRBV5-8; j_gene: TRBJ2-3; CDR3nt: TGTGCCAGCAGCGCCGGGACAGGGAACACAGATACGCAGTATTTT; CDR3aa: CASSAGTGNTDTQYF
abundance: few; d_gene: TRBD1; v_gene: TRBV30; j_gene: TRBJ2-3; CDR3nt: TGTGCCTGGGGGACAGGGTTTGATACGCAGTATTTT; CDR3aa: CAWGTGFDTQYF
abundance: many; d_gene: .; v_gene: TRBV6-6; j_gene: TRBJ1-5; CDR3nt: TGTGCCAGCAGTTACGGTAGGGCGCGGAGCAATCAGCCCCAGCATTTT; CDR3aa: CASSYGRARSNQPQHF